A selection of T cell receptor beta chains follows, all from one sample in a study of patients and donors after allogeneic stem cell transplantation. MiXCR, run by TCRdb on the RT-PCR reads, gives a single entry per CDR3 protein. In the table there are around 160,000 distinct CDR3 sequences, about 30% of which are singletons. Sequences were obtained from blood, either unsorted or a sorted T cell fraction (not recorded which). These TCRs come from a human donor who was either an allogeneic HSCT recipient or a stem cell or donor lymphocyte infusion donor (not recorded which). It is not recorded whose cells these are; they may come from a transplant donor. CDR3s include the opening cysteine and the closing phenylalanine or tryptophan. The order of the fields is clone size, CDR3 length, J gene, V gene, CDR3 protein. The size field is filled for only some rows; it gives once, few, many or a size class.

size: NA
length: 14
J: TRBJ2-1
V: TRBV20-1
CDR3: CSARRGLAIGEQFF

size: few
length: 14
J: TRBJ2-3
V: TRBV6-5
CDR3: CASSYGISTDTQYF

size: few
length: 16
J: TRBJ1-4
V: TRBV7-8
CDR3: CASSSDRFRPNEKLFF

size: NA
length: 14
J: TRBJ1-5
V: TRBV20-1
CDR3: CSAPGGSNNQPQHF

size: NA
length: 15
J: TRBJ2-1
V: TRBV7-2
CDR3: CASSVLQGARDEQFF

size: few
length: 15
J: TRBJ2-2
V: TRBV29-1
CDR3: CSVRRTGVGTGELFF

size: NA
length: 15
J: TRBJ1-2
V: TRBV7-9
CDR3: CASSKRTGGHYGYTF

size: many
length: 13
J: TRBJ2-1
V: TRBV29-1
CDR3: CSVGPNSYNEQFF

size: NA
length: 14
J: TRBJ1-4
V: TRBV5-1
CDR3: CASSLGAAMGKLFF

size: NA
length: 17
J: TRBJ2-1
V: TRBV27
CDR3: CASSSPPGLAGRNEQFF

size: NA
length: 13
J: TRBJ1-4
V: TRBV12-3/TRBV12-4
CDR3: CASSSGGWEKLFF

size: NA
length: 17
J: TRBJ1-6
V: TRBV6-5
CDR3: CASSYSMRPSYNSPLHF

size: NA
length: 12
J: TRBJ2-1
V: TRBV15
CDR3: CATSRVRYEQFF

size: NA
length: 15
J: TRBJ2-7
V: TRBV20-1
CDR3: CSARPLAAPSYEQYF

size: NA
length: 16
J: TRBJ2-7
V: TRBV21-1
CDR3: CASTPGSVGLSYEQYF

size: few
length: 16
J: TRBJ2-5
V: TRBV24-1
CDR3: CATSDYYGTDAGTQYF

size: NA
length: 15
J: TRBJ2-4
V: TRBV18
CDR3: CASSQRTSGRNIQYF

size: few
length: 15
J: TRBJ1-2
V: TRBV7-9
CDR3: CASSAETLGDYGYTF

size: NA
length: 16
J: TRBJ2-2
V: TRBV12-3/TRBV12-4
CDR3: CASSLVPLLNTGELFF

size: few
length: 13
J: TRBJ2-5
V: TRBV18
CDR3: CASSPPGLETQYF

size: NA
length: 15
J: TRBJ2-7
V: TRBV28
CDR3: CASSLTPRLSYEQYF

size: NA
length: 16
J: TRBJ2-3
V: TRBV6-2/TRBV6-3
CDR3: CASSYGGGTTLDTQYF

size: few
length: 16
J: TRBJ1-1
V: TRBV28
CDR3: CASSSESGPMNTEAFF

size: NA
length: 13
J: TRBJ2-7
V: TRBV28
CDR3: CASRPGTVYEQYF

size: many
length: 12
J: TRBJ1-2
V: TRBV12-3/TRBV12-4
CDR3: CASSPLSYGYTF

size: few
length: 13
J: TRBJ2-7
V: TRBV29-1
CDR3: CSVEIGAPYEQYF

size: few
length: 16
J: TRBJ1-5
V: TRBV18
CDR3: CASSLSGRNSNQPQHF

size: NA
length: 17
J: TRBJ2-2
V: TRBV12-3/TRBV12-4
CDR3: CASSPSSGTGVGGELFF

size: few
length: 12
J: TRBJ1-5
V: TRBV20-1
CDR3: CSAGGGYQPQHF

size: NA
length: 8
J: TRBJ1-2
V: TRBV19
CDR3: CASTFYTF

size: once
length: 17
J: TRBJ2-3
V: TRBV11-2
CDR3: CASSSPPGTGRIDTQYF

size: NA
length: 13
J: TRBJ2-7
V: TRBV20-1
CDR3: CSATWDITYEQYF